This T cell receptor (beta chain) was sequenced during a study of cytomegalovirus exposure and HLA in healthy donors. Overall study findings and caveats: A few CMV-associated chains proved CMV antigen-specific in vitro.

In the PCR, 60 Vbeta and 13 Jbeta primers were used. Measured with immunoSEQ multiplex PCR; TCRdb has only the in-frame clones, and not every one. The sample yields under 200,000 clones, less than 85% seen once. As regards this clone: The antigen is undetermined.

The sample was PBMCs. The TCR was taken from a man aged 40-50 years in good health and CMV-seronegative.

CDR3 residues: CASSPGQGADTEAFF. CDR3 nucleotide sequence: TGTGCCAGCAGCCCCGGACAGGGGGCAGATACTGAAGCTTTCTTT. This sequence joins TRBV13 and TRBJ1-1, with 11 positions matching TRBD1. Germline V CDR1 and CDR2: PRHDT, FYEKMQ (reference sequence). J gave up 5 bases and V 5 bases, and 7 bases lay outside the gene matches. CDR3 length equals 15 residues.